Below, 22 T cell receptor beta chains from the same sample are listed, as sequenced in a study of neurological immune-mediated disorders (dated 2019 in TCRdb). The receptor library was made with 5' RACE. The sequencer was an Illumina HiSeq 2500. TCRdb redid the processing of the public reads, applying fastp at Q25 and MiXCR, and retained in-frame beta chains. Each CDR3 protein appears once, grouped with its most common genes and DNA. In all, the sample holds approximately 77,000 distinct CDR3 sequences, and around 9.9% of those were seen once. The ten largest clonotypes hold 1.5% to 2% of the sample. Specimen: PBMCs. All receptors come from a man aged 45-65 years in good health.

This clonotype has a handful of counts. The chain couples TRBV2 to TRBJ2-1; 8 bases align to TRBD2. The CDR3 is made up of 15 amino acids. Germline values: CDR1 SNHLY, CDR2 FYNNEI. V was pared by 2 bases and J by 6 bases, with 6 bases of the junction left unmatched. In DNA form, the CDR3 reads TGTGCCAGCAGTGAAAGAAGCGGGAGTGGCAATGAGCAGTTCTTC. Residues: CASSERSGSGNEQFF. The entire variable domain, with the rest obtained from reference TRBV2 and TRBJ2-1, is as follows: EPEVTQTPSHQVTQMGQEVILRCVPISNHLYFYWYRQILGQKVEFLVSFYNNEISEKSEIFDDQFSVERPDGSNFTLKIRSTKLEDSAMYFCASSERSGSGNEQFFGPGTRLTVL.

This clonotype was found many times. The V and J genes are TRBV6-4 and TRBJ2-3; D is uncertain. The CDR3 totals 8 residues. The V gene lost 10 bases and the J gene lost 11 bases, with 7 bases spanning the gap. The germline gives CDR1 MRHNA, CDR2 SNTAGT. The CDR3 DNA follows: TGTGCCAACGAGGAGCAGTATTTT. Encoded protein: CANEEQYF.

This clonotype appeared many times. J is TRBJ1-1 and V is TRBV7-2; a weak D match, TRBD1 (6 bases). This CDR3 region has 15 residues. The germline V gene has CDR1 SGHTA and CDR2 FQGNSA. V was clipped by 5 bases and J by 4 bases, with 17 bases between them. This chain's CDR3 is CASSTYTGRGTEAFF. The CDR3 nucleotides read TGTGCCAGCAGCACGTATACAGGGAGGGGCACTGAAGCTTTCTTT.

This clonotype has at least ten counts. The gene calls are TRBV5-1 and TRBJ2-7; D remains unclear. Trimming took off 2 bases at V and 3 bases at J, with 12 bases between the two ends. The CDR3 extends over 14 amino acids. Germline CDR1 and CDR2: SGHRS and YFSETQ. CDR3 DNA: TGCGCCAGCAGCTTAGGCACGATAGGCTACGAGCAGTACTTC. Translated: CASSLGTIGYEQYF.

The chain combines TRBV5-1 with TRBJ2-7; 13 bases fit TRBD2. The CDR3 sequence is 16 residues long. V lost 1 base to trimming and J lost 2 bases; unmatched junction nucleotides: 3. Looked up from germline, CDR1 is SGHRS and CDR2 is YFSETQ. The CDR3 sequence is CASSLKTSGGTYEQYF. The CDR3 region has the DNA TGCGCCAGCAGCTTGAAGACTAGCGGGGGGACCTACGAGCAGTACTTC.

This clonotype occurred many times. V is TRBV12-3 or TRBV12-4 and J is TRBJ2-4; perhaps TRBD1 as D (6 bases). The CDR3 consists of 14 residues. V gave up 5 bases and J gave up 2 bases, with 10 bases separating them. The CDR3 region is CASSTGTTKNIQYF. The CDR3 nucleotides are TGTGCCAGCAGTACCGGGACAACCAAAAACATTCAGTACTTC.

This clonotype was seen many times. The chain uses TRBV10-3 and TRBJ1-2; maybe TRBD1 (6 bases). Germline assignment: CDR1 ENHRY and CDR2 SYGVKD. Trimming stripped 5 bases from V and 8 bases from J, with 18 bases between. There are 14 residues in the CDR3. The CDR3 spells CAISPRGGSAGYTF. For the CDR3, the DNA is TGTGCCATCAGTCCAAGGGGGGGCTCGGCAGGCTACACCTTC.

This clonotype was seen many times. The genes are TRBV12-3 or TRBV12-4 and TRBJ2-3, with D possibly called TRBD1 or TRBD2 (5 bases each). CDR3 size: 15 residues. Trimming removed 4 bases from V and 2 bases from J, with 13 bases in between. CDR3 loop: CASSYGGKNTDTQYF. CDR3 coding DNA: TGTGCCAGCAGTTATGGGGGTAAAAACACAGATACGCAGTATTTT.

This clonotype was counted ten times or more. The chain links TRBV12-3 or TRBV12-4 to TRBJ2-5; TRBD1 agrees at 12 bases. This CDR3 is 17 amino acids long. Trimming cost V 5 bases and J 5 bases; bases outside gene matches: 12. CDR3 sequence: CASSRKPGTGGIETQYF. The DNA of the CDR3 is TGTGCCAGCAGTCGTAAACCCGGGACAGGGGGCATCGAGACCCAGTACTTC.

There are many counts of this clonotype. The chain uses TRBV7-8 and TRBJ2-3; no definite D call. The CDR3 spans 16 residues. The germline V and J ends were trimmed by 1 base and 3 bases, with 14 bases remaining between them. From germline, CDR1 is SGHVS and CDR2 FQNEAQ. The CDR3 bases are TGTGCCAGCAGCTTAGTGGAGCGCCTCTTGACAGATACGCAGTATTTT. It specifies CASSLVERLLTDTQYF.

This clonotype was found many times. An end of the junction does not agree with germline; a read error may underlie this. The V and J genes are TRBV20-1 and TRBJ1-6, with 8 bases fitting TRBD1. CDR1 and CDR2 from the germline V gene are DFQATT and SNEGSKA (reference sequence). The CDR3 totals 13 residues. CDR3 sequence: CSATGQGGPSLHF. Written as DNA, the CDR3 is TGCAGCGCTACAGGACAGGGCGGACCGTCCCTCCACTTT.

This clonotype was recorded many times. This rearrangement joins TRBV2 to TRBJ1-2; D gene uncertain. V lost 4 bases and J 0 bases, leaving 9 bases between the germline ends. The CDR3 is made up of 14 amino acids. Germline CDR1 and CDR2: SNHLY and FYNNEI. CDR3 nucleotides: TGTGCCAGCAGTGCGGCTTTCTCTAACTATGGCTACACCTTC. As protein: CASSAAFSNYGYTF.

This clonotype was counted at least ten times. V and J are TRBV28 and TRBJ1-6; no definite D call. CDR3 length: 15 residues. V gave up 10 bases and J gave up 0 bases, with 13 bases separating them. CDR1 and CDR2 from the germline V gene are MDHEN and SYDVKM. CDR3 sequence (DNA): TGTGCCACCTCTTTTCGGAGCTCCTATAATTCACCCCTCCACTTT. This codes for CATSFRSSYNSPLHF. The whole variable domain, remainder taken from reference TRBV28 and TRBJ1-6, is DVKVTQSSRYLVKRTGEKVFLECVQDMDHENMFWYRQDPGLGLRLIYFSYDVKMKEKGDIPEGYSVSREKKERFSLILESASTNQTSMYLCATSFRSSYNSPLHFGNGTRLTVT.

This clonotype has at least ten counts. The CDR3 nucleotides read TGTGCCAGCAGCTTGGACCCGGGACAGGGGGCGCGAAACACTGAAGCTTTCTTT. Protein product: CASSLDPGQGARNTEAFF. The V gene is TRBV11-2, the J gene TRBJ1-1, with TRBD1 matching over 12 bases. This CDR3 region has 18 residues. Trimming took 3 bases from V and 2 from J; bases not matched to a gene: 10. Germline lookup yields CDR1 SGHAT and CDR2 FQNNGV.

This clonotype has ten or more counts. The chain carries TRBV29-1 and TRBJ2-2; maybe TRBD1 (5 bases). The CDR3 sequence is 12 residues long. The V gene lost 7 bases and the J gene lost 2 bases, with 8 bases spanning the gap. Germline V lookup: CDR1 SQVTM, CDR2 ANQGSEA. DNA for the CDR3: TGCAGCGCTGACAGTAACACCGGGGAGCTGTTTTTT. It yields the protein CSADSNTGELFF.

This chain links TRBV5-1 with TRBJ2-1, with 8 nucleotides matching TRBD1. Germline V gene lookup returns CDR1 SGHRS and CDR2 YFSETQ. The length of the CDR3 is 19 residues. After removal of 0 bases from V and 0 bases from J, the junction contained 11 bases not matched to a gene. The CDR3 spells CASSLEPGQALSSYNEQFF. The CDR3, as DNA: TGCGCCAGCAGCTTGGAACCGGGACAGGCCCTTAGCTCCTACAATGAGCAGTTCTTC. The variable domain in full, with the rest retrieved from reference TRBV5-1 and TRBJ2-1, is KAGVTQTPRYLIKTRGQQVTLSCSPISGHRSVSWYQQTPGQGLQFLFEYFSETQRNKGNFPGRFSGRQFSNSRSEMNVSTLELGDSALYLCASSLEPGQALSSYNEQFFGPGTRLTVL.

This clonotype showed up many times. Here the CDR3 DNA reads TGTGCCAGCAGTTTTTACAGCGAAGACACCGGGGAGCTGTTTTTT. Translated: CASSFYSEDTGELFF. The chain employs TRBV12-3 or TRBV12-4 and TRBJ2-2; D ambiguous. Trimming removed 3 bases from V and 3 bases from J, with 11 bases in between. The CDR3 extends over 15 amino acids.

This clonotype was seen at least ten times. The CDR3 DNA reads TGCGCCAGCAGCTTGGTGTGGAACACTGAAGCTTTCTTT. Protein product: CASSLVWNTEAFF. The chain recombines TRBV5-1 with TRBJ1-1; D gene uncertain. The CDR3 loop spans 13 amino acids. Germline CDR1 is SGHRS and CDR2 is YFSETQ. Trimming left V 0 bases short and J 1 base short, with 4 bases between.

Many counts were recorded for this clonotype. V gene TRBV5-1 combines with J gene TRBJ1-1; D remains ambiguous. CDR1 SGHRS and CDR2 YFSETQ come from the germline V gene. V was shortened by 4 bases and J by 0 bases, with 13 bases between the two germline ends. The CDR3 is 15 residues long. The CDR3 sequence: CASSPGRSMNTEAFF. The CDR3 DNA sequence: TGCGCCAGCAGCCCGGGAAGGTCGATGAACACTGAAGCTTTCTTT.

This sequence joins TRBV7-9 and TRBJ1-2, with 10 nucleotides matching TRBD1. V shed 5 bases, J shed 6 bases, and the junction held 9 bases outside the gene matches. CDR1 is SEHNR, CDR2 FQNEAQ, per germline (reference sequence). This CDR3 has 15 residues. The CDR3, as DNA: TGTGCCAGCAGCACAACGGGACAGGGGCAGGATGGCTACACCTTC. This gives the protein CASSTTGQGQDGYTF.

The sample holds many counts of this clonotype. The V call is TRBV9, the J call TRBJ2-1; D is unresolved. V was clipped by 1 base and J by 0 bases, with 11 bases between them. The CDR3 contains 16 residues. Germline CDR1 SGDLS, CDR2 YYNGEE. The CDR3 DNA reads TGTGCCAGCAGCGTAACCCTTACGAGCTCCTACAATGAGCAGTTCTTC. Translating it yields CASSVTLTSSYNEQFF.

This clonotype occurred many times. V usage is TRBV20-1 and J usage is TRBJ1-1, with 10 nucleotides matching TRBD1. The germline CDR1 and CDR2 sequences are DFQATT and SNEGSKA (reference sequence). Losses at the gene ends were 3 bases for V and 11 bases for J; bases not matched to a gene: 9. This CDR3 region has 13 residues. The CDR3 spells CSARPDRGLRAFF. As DNA, the CDR3 is TGCAGTGCTAGGCCCGACAGGGGGCTGCGGGCTTTCTTT.